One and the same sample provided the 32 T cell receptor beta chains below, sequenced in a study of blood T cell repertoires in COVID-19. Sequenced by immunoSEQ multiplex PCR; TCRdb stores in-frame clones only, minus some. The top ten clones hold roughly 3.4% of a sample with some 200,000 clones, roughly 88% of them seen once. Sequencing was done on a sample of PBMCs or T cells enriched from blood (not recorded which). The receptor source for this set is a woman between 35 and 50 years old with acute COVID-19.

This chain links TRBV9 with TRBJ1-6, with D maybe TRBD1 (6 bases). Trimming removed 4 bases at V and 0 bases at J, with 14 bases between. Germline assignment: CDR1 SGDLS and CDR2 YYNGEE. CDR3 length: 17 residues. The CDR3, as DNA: TGTGCCAGCAGCCCCCGGGACACGAGCTCCTATAATTCACCCCTCCACTTT. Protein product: CASSPRDTSSYNSPLHF.

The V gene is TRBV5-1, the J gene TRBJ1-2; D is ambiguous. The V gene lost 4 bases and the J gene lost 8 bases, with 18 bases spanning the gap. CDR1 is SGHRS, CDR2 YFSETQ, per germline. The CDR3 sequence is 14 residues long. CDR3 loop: CASSPTAGSVGYTF. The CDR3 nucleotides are TGCGCCAGCAGCCCTACGGCGGGGTCGGTAGGCTACACCTTC.

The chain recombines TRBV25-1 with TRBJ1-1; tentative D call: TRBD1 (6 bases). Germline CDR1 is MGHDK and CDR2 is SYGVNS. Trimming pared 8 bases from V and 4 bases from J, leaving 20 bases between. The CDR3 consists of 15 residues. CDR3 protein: CASGQKDQGSTEAFF. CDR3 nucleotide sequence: TGTGCCAGCGGCCAGAAAGATCAGGGGAGCACTGAAGCTTTCTTT.

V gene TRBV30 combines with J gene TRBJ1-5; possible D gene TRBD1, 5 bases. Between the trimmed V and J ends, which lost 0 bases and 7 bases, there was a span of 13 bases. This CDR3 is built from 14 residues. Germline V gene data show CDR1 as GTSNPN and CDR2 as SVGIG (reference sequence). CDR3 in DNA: TGTGCCTGGAGTGTAGACAGAAATGGACAGCCCCAGCATTTT. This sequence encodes CAWSVDRNGQPQHF.

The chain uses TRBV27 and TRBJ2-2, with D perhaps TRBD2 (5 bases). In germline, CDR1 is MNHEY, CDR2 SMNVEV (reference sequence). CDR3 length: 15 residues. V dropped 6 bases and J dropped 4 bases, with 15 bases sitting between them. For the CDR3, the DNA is TGTGCCAGCAGAGGGAGAGGATGGGGCACCGGGGAGCTGTTTTTT. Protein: CASRGRGWGTGELFF.

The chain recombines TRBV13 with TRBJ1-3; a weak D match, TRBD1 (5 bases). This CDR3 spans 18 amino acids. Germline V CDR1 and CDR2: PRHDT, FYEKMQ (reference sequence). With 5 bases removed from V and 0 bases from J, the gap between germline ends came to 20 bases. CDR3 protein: CASSQWIGGKSSGNTIYF. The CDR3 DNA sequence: TGTGCCAGCAGCCAATGGATCGGGGGGAAAAGCTCTGGAAACACCATATATTTT.

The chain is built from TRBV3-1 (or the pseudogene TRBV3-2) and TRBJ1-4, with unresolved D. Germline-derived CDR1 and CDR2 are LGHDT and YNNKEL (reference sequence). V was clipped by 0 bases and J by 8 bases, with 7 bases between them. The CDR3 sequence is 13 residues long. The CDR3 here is CASSQDLGEKLFF. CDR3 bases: TGTGCCAGCAGCCAAGATCTAGGAGAAAAACTGTTTTTT.

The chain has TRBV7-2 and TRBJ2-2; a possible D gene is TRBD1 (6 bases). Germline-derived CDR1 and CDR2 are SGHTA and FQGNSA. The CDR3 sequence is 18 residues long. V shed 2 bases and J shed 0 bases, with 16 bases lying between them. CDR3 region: CASSLSSRQASNTGELFF. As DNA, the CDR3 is TGTGCCAGCAGCTTATCCTCTAGACAGGCCTCGAACACCGGGGAGCTGTTTTTT.

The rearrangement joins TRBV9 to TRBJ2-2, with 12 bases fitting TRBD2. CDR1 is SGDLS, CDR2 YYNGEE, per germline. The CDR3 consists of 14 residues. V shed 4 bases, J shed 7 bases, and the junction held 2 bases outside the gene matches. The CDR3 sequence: CASSRLAGDGELFF. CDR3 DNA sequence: TGTGCCAGCAGCCGACTAGCGGGGGACGGGGAGCTGTTTTTT.

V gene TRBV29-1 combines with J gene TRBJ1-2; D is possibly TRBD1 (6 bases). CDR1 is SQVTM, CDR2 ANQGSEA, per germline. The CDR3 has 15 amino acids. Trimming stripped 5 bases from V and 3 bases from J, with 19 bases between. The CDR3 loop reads CSVRDIARIDYGYTF. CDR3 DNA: TGCAGCGTTCGGGACATCGCGCGTATCGACTATGGCTACACCTTC.

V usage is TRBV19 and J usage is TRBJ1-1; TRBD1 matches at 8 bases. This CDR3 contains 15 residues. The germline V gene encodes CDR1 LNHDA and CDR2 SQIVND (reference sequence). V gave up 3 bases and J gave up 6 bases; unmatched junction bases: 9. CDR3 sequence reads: CASSIVDRVGSEAFF. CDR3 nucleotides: TGTGCCAGTAGTATCGTGGACAGGGTGGGATCTGAAGCTTTCTTT.

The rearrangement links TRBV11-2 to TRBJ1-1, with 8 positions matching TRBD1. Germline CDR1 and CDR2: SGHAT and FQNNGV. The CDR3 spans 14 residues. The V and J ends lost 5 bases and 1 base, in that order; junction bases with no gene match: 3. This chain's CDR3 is CASSADRGNTEAFF. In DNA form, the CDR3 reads TGTGCCAGCAGCGCCGACAGGGGGAACACTGAAGCTTTCTTT. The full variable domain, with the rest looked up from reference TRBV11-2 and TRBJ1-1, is EAGVAQSPRYKIIEKRQSVAFWCNPISGHATLYWYQQILGQGPKLLIQFQNNGVVDDSQLPKDRFSAERLKGVDSTLKIQPAKLEDSAVYLCASSADRGNTEAFFGQGTRLTVV.

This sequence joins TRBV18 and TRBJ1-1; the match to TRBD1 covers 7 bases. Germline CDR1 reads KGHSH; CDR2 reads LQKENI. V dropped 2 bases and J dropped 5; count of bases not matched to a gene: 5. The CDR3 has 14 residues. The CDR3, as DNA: TGTGCCAGCTCACCATTAACAGGGGAAACTGAAGCTTTCTTT. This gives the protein CASSPLTGETEAFF.

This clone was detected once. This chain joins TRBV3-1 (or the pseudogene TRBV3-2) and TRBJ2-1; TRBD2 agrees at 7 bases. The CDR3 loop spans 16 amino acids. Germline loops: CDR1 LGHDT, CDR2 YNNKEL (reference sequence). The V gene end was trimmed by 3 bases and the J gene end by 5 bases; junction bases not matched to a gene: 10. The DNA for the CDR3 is TGTGCCAGCAGCCATGAGACCGGGACTACTAACAATGAGCAGTTCTTC. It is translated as CASSHETGTTNNEQFF.

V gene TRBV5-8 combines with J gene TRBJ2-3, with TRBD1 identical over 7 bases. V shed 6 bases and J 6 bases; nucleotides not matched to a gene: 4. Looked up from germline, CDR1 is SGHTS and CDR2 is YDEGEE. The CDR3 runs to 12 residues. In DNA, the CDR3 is TGTGCCAGCATCAGGGGGTGGGATACGCAGTATTTT. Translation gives CASIRGWDTQYF. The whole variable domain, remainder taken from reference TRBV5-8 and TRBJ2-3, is EAGVTQSPTHLIKTRGQQATLRCSPISGHTSVYWYQQALGLGLQFLLWYDEGEERNRGNFPPRFSGRQFPNYSSELNVNALELEDSALYLCASIRGWDTQYFGPGTRLTVL.

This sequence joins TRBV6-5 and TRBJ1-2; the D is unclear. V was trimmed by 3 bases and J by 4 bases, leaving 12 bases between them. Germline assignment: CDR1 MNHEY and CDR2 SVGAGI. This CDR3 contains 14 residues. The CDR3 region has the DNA TGTGCCAGCAGTTATTCCTCACAGCTCTATGGCTACACCTTC. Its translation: CASSYSSQLYGYTF.

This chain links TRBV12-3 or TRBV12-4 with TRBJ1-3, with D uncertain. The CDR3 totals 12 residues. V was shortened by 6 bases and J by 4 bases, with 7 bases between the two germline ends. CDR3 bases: TGTGCCAGCAGAGGAGGGGGAAACACCATATATTTT. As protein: CASRGGGNTIYF.

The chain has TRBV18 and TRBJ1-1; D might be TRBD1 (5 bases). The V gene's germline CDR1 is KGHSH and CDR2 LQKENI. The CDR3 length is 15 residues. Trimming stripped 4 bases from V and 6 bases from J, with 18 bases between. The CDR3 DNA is TGTGCCAGCTCACTAAGGACAAATGGTTGGGCTGAAGCTTTCTTT. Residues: CASSLRTNGWAEAFF.

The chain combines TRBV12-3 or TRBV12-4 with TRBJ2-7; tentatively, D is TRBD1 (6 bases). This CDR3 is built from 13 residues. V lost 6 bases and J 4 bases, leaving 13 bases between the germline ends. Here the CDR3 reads CASSYSTGYEQYF. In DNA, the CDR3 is TGTGCCAGCAGCTACTCTACAGGGTACGAGCAGTACTTC.

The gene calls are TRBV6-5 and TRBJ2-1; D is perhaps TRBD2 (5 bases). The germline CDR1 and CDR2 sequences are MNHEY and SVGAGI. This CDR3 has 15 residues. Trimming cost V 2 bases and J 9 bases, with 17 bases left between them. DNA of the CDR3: TGTGCCAGCAGTTACGAGGGCGCGGTTGCGAGTGAGCAGTTCTTC. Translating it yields CASSYEGAVASEQFF.

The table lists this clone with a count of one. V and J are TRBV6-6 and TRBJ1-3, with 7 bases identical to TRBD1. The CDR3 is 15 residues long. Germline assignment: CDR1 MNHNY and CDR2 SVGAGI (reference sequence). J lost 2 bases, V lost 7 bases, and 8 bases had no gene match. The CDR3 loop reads CASTKSRGTGNTIYF. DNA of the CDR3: TGTGCCAGCACCAAAAGCAGGGGGACTGGAAACACCATATATTTT.

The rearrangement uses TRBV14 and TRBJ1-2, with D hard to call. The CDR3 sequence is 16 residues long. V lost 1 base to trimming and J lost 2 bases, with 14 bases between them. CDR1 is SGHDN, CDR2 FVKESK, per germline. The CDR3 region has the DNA TGTGCCAGCAGCCAAGTTAGTTTGGGCCCGAACTATGGCTACACCTTC. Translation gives CASSQVSLGPNYGYTF.

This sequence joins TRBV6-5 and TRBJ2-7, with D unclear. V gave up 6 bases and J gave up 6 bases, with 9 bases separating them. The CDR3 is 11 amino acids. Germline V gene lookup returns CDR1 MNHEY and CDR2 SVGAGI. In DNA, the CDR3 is TGTGCCAGCAGCCCCCCGAGCGAGCAGTACGTC. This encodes CASSPPSEQYV.

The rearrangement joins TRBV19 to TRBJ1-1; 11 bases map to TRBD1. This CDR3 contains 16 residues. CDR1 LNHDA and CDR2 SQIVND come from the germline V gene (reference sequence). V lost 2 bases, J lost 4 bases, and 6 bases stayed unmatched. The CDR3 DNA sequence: TGTGCCAGTAGTATAACCGGACAGGGGGCGGTCACTGAAGCTTTCTTT. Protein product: CASSITGQGAVTEAFF.

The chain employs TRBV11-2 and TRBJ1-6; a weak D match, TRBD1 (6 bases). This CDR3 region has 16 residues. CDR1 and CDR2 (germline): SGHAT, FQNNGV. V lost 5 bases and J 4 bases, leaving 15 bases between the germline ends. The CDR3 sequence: CASSTEQGPYNSPLHF. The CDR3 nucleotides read TGTGCCAGCAGCACTGAACAGGGCCCTTATAATTCACCCCTCCACTTT.

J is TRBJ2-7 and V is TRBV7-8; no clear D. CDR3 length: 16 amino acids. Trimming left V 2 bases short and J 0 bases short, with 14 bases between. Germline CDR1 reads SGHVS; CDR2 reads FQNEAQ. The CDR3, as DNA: TGTGCCAGCAGCTTACGGAGTACCAAGAGCTCCTACGAGCAGTACGTC. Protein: CASSLRSTKSSYEQYV.

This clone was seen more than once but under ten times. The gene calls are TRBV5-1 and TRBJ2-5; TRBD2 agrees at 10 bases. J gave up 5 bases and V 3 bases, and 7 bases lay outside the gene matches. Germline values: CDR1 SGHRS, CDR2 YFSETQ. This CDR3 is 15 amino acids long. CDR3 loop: CASSYKRGGRETQYF. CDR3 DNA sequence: TGCGCCAGCAGCTACAAGCGGGGGGGCCGGGAGACCCAGTACTTC.

The chain's CDR3 is CASSAGRNSNQPQHF. The CDR3 region has the DNA TGTGCCAGCAGCGCGGGGCGCAATAGCAATCAGCCCCAGCATTTT. This chain connects TRBV5-4 to TRBJ1-5, with TRBD1 as a possible D gene (5 bases). Trimming removed 4 bases from V and 0 bases from J, with 11 bases in between. CDR3 size: 15 residues. CDR1 SGHNT and CDR2 YYREEE come from the germline V gene (reference sequence).

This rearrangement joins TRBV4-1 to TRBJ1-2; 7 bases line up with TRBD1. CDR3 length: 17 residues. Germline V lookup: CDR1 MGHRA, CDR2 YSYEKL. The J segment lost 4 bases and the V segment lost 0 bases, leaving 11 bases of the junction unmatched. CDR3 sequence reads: CASSQDLDRALLYGYTF. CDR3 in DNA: TGCGCCAGCAGCCAAGATCTCGACAGGGCCCTCCTCTATGGCTACACCTTC.

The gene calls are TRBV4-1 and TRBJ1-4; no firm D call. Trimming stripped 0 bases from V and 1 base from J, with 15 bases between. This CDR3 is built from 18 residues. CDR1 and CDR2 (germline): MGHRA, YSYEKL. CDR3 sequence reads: CASSQDSGRTKTNEKLFF. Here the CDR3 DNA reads TGCGCCAGCAGCCAAGATTCGGGAAGGACGAAAACTAATGAAAAACTGTTTTTT.

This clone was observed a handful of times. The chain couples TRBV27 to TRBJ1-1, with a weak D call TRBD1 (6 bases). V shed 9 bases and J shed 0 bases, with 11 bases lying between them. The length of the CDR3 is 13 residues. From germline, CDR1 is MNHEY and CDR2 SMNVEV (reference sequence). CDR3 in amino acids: CASYRVLNTEAFF. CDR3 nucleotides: TGTGCCAGTTACAGGGTATTGAACACTGAAGCTTTCTTT.

This CDR3 is CASSPQGQPSYGYTF. CDR3 sequence (DNA): TGTGCCAGTAGTCCCCAGGGACAGCCTTCCTATGGCTACACCTTC. The chain uses TRBV19 and TRBJ1-2; 7 nucleotides match TRBD1. Germline V gene lookup returns CDR1 LNHDA and CDR2 SQIVND (reference sequence). The V gene end was trimmed by 5 bases and the J gene end by 4 bases; junction bases not matched to a gene: 10. The CDR3 consists of 15 residues. The full variable domain, rest sourced from reference TRBV19 and TRBJ1-2, is DGGITQSPKYLFRKEGQNVTLSCEQNLNHDAMYWYRQDPGQGLRLIYYSQIVNDFQKGDIAEGYSVSREKKESFPLTVTSAQKNPTAFYLCASSPQGQPSYGYTFGSGTRLTVV.